Presented here are 24 T cell receptor beta chains from one specimen sequenced in a study of neurological immune-mediated disorders. Each CDR3 protein gets one entry after TCRdb re-called the 5' RACE reads with MiXCR. The table lists approximately 39,000 distinct CDR3 sequences, 7% to 8.5% of them singletons. The sample taken for sequencing was CD4+ T cells from blood. Every receptor here comes from a man in his fifties in good health.

This clonotype was counted ten times or more. The V and J genes are TRBV5-1 and TRBJ2-7; D remains unclear. The CDR3 runs 15 residues. The V gene's germline CDR1 is SGHRS and CDR2 YFSETQ. The germline V and J ends were trimmed by 0 bases and 2 bases, with 12 bases remaining between them. The CDR3 reads CASSLGAYPTYEQYF. The DNA of the CDR3 is TGCGCCAGCAGCTTGGGAGCATACCCTACCTACGAGCAGTACTTC.

This clonotype was seen many times. V gene TRBV5-1 combines with J gene TRBJ2-7; D remains ambiguous. Germline values: CDR1 SGHRS, CDR2 YFSETQ. The CDR3 extends over 14 amino acids. V shed 0 bases and J shed 1 base, with 8 bases lying between them. CDR3: CASSLDRRSYEQYF. The CDR3 DNA reads as TGCGCCAGCAGCTTGGACCGCCGTTCCTACGAGCAGTACTTC.

In its sample, this clonotype was seen many times. This chain links TRBV5-1 with TRBJ1-6; D not certain. The V gene lost 1 base and the J gene lost 4 bases, with 6 bases spanning the gap. Germline V gene sequence: CDR1 SGHRS, CDR2 YFSETQ. The CDR3 is 14 amino acids. The CDR3 reads CASSLTDYNSPLHF. DNA for the CDR3: TGCGCCAGCAGCTTGACCGATTATAATTCACCCCTCCACTTT.

This clonotype was recorded many times. The genes are TRBV5-1 and TRBJ2-3, with D possibly matching TRBD1 (6 bases). The CDR3 is made up of 13 amino acids. CDR1 SGHRS and CDR2 YFSETQ come from the germline V gene. The V end was cut by 4 bases, the J end by 7 bases, with 13 bases between. The CDR3 spells CASSRDIANTQYF. CDR3 in DNA: TGCGCCAGCAGCAGGGACATCGCGAATACGCAGTATTTT.

In this sample, this clonotype turned up many times. The CDR3 region is CASSPLAGVEQYF. The CDR3 DNA reads TGTGCCAGCAGCCCACTAGCGGGAGTCGAGCAGTACTTC. V is TRBV7-2 and J is TRBJ2-7; 11 bases map to TRBD2. CDR3 size: 13 residues. Germline V CDR1 and CDR2: SGHTA, FQGNSA. J was trimmed by 6 bases and V by 5 bases; bases with no gene match: 3.

This clonotype was observed at least ten times. The chain recombines TRBV7-2 with TRBJ2-2; D perhaps matches TRBD2 (6 bases). In germline, CDR1 is SGHTA, CDR2 FQGNSA. This CDR3 is built from 14 residues. V lost 7 bases to trimming and J lost 6 bases, with 15 bases between them. The CDR3 region has the DNA TGTGCCAGCAAGGGGACTCCCGCCGCCGGGGAGCTGTTTTTT. Translation gives CASKGTPAAGELFF.

In this sample, this clonotype turned up many times. This chain connects TRBV6-6 to TRBJ2-4, with D possibly called TRBD1 or TRBD2 (5 bases each). The CDR3 loop spans 14 amino acids. CDR1 MNHNY and CDR2 SVGAGI come from the germline V gene (reference sequence). Trimming pared 8 bases from V and 0 bases from J, leaving 11 bases between. CDR3 DNA: TGTGCCAGCGGGACCGACCTAGCCAAAAACATTCAGTACTTC. Translation gives CASGTDLAKNIQYF.

This clonotype showed up many times. The CDR3 DNA reads as TGTGCCAGCACGGAGGGCGCCGGGGAGCTGTTTTTT. As protein: CASTEGAGELFF. This sequence joins TRBV6-1 and TRBJ2-2; D is possibly TRBD2 (6 bases). Germline V CDR1 and CDR2: MNHNS, SASEGT. V lost 7 bases to trimming and J lost 6 bases, with 9 bases between them. This CDR3 spans 12 amino acids.

The chain couples TRBV19 to TRBJ1-1, with a weak D call TRBD1 (6 bases). With 5 bases removed from V and 2 bases from J, the gap between germline ends came to 15 bases. CDR1 and CDR2 from the germline V gene are LNHDA and SQIVND (reference sequence). The CDR3 has 15 amino acids. The CDR3 DNA reads TGTGCCAGTAGTTTAACCGGGACACCCAACACTGAAGCTTTCTTT. Translated, it gives CASSLTGTPNTEAFF.

This clonotype was counted at least ten times. The chain links TRBV2 to TRBJ2-3, with no clear D. With 3 bases removed from V and 2 bases from J, the gap between germline ends came to 6 bases. The CDR3 is 13 residues long. The germline gives CDR1 SNHLY, CDR2 FYNNEI. The CDR3 reads CASSDLTTDTQYF. The CDR3, as DNA: TGTGCCAGCAGTGACCTAACCACAGATACGCAGTATTTT.

This clonotype came up many times. The chain uses TRBV5-6 and TRBJ2-1; 7 bases are a match to TRBD1. The V segment lost 4 bases and the J segment 2 bases; nucleotides outside the gene matches: 6. The CDR3 is 15 residues long. Germline-derived CDR1 and CDR2 are SGHDT and YYEEEE. The CDR3 is CASSPDRVTYNEQFF. In DNA form, the CDR3 reads TGTGCCAGCAGCCCAGACAGGGTGACCTACAATGAGCAGTTCTTC.

This clonotype appeared a single time. This may come from a read error, since a much larger clone is one base off. The gene calls are TRBV19 and TRBJ2-2; D is undetermined. The CDR3 has 13 amino acids. V lost 5 bases to trimming and J lost 5 bases, with 9 bases between them. Germline V gene lookup returns CDR1 LNHDA and CDR2 SQIVND (reference sequence). CDR3 residues: CASSPLSTGELFF. In DNA, the CDR3 is TGTGCCAGTAGTCCCCTGTCTACCGGGGAGCTGTTTTTT.

This clonotype was observed many times. V and J are TRBV4-1 and TRBJ2-2; D is unclear. CDR3 length: 14 residues. V was shortened by 2 bases and J by 4 bases, with 8 bases between the two germline ends. Germline CDR1 MGHRA, CDR2 YSYEKL. The DNA for the CDR3 is TGCGCCAGCAGCCAATACAAACTCACCGGGGAGCTGTTTTTT. It is translated as CASSQYKLTGELFF.

In this sample, this clonotype turned up many times. V gene TRBV7-6 combines with J gene TRBJ2-7, with D tentatively TRBD1 (5 bases). The V and J ends lost 5 bases and 3 bases respectively, with 17 bases between them. The CDR3 covers 15 residues. In germline, CDR1 is SGHVS, CDR2 FNYEAQ. The CDR3 DNA reads as TGTGCCAGCAGCCTTAGGCAGGGTTCGGACTACGAGCAGTACTTC. Amino acids: CASSLRQGSDYEQYF. Drawing the rest from reference TRBV7-6 and TRBJ2-7, the complete variable domain is GAGVSQSPRYKVTKRGQDVALRCDPISGHVSLYWYRQALGQGPEFLTYFNYEAQQDKSGLPNDRFSAERPEGSISTLTIQRTEQRDSAMYRCASSLRQGSDYEQYFGPGTRLTVT.

This clonotype appeared many times. The rearrangement uses TRBV5-1 and TRBJ2-3; unclear D gene. Germline lookup yields CDR1 SGHRS and CDR2 YFSETQ. The germline V and J ends were trimmed by 4 bases and 3 bases, with 6 bases remaining between them. This CDR3 spans 12 amino acids. DNA for the CDR3: TGCGCCAGCAGCCCGGTGACAGATACGCAGTATTTT. As protein: CASSPVTDTQYF.

This clonotype was picked up many times. The chain uses TRBV3-1 and TRBJ2-1; no reliable D call. The CDR3 spans 12 residues. Germline CDR1 is LGHDT and CDR2 is YNNKEL (reference sequence). Trimming shortened V by 4 bases and J by 7 bases, and 8 bases separated the two germline ends. The CDR3 region is CASSPAWNEQFF. The CDR3 DNA reads as TGTGCCAGCAGCCCAGCCTGGAATGAGCAGTTCTTC.

There are many counts of this clonotype. The rearrangement links TRBV7-9 to TRBJ2-3; D perhaps matches TRBD2 (6 bases). Trimming pared 5 bases from V and 1 base from J, leaving 13 bases between. From germline, CDR1 is SEHNR and CDR2 FQNEAQ (reference sequence). The CDR3 totals 15 residues. The CDR3 reads CASSTRGGRTDTQYF. Here the CDR3 DNA reads TGTGCCAGCAGCACCCGTGGAGGGCGCACAGATACGCAGTATTTT.

In this sample, this clonotype turned up many times. This chain joins TRBV7-2 and TRBJ2-7, with TRBD2 identical over 13 bases. V lost 5 bases to trimming and J lost 3 bases; unmatched junction nucleotides: 1. This CDR3 has 14 residues. The germline V gene encodes CDR1 SGHTA and CDR2 FQGNSA. As DNA, the CDR3 is TGTGCCAGCAGCCGGACTAGCGGGAGCTACGAGCAGTACTTC. Encoded protein: CASSRTSGSYEQYF.

The table lists this clonotype with many counts. V and J are TRBV6-5 and TRBJ2-1; the D gene is possibly TRBD2 (5 bases). Trimming cost V 2 bases and J 7 bases, with 24 bases left between them. Germline values: CDR1 MNHEY, CDR2 SVGAGI. The CDR3 is 18 amino acids. This CDR3 is CASSYRARGSSRGNEQFF. CDR3 sequence (DNA): TGTGCCAGCAGTTACAGGGCGCGTGGGTCCTCACGAGGGAATGAGCAGTTCTTC.

In its sample, this clonotype was seen many times. The CDR3 here is CASSPTPSRTDTQYF. The CDR3 nucleotides are TGTGCCAGCAGTCCGACGCCGTCCCGCACAGATACGCAGTATTTT. The V call is TRBV12-3 or TRBV12-4, the J call TRBJ2-3, with D unresolved. The CDR3 loop spans 15 amino acids. With 5 bases removed from V and 1 base from J, the gap between germline ends came to 13 bases.

The table lists this clonotype with many counts. The chain recombines TRBV24-1 with TRBJ2-2; D gene uncertain. Germline CDR1 and CDR2: KGHDR and SFDVKD. The CDR3 contains 13 residues. The V gene lost 5 bases and the J gene lost 6 bases, with 9 bases spanning the gap. The CDR3 DNA follows: TGTGCCACCAGTGCATCTGGCCCCGGGGAGCTGTTTTTT. Translating it yields CATSASGPGELFF.

In this sample, this clonotype is large. CDR3 coding DNA: TGTGCCAGTAGTGGGTTAGCGGCTGGCTCCTACAATGAGCAGTTCTTC. Protein product: CASSGLAAGSYNEQFF. The rearrangement links TRBV19 to TRBJ2-1; D possibly corresponds to TRBD2 (6 bases). Germline V gene lookup returns CDR1 LNHDA and CDR2 SQIVND (reference sequence). V was cut by 5 bases and J by 0 bases, with 14 bases left in between. This CDR3 contains 16 residues.

This clonotype appeared many times. The chain couples TRBV9 to TRBJ2-4; D is unclear. The germline gives CDR1 SGDLS, CDR2 YYNGEE. Deletions cut 0 bases from V and 7 bases from J, with 11 bases between. The CDR3 consists of 14 residues. The CDR3 is CASSVEAVGNIQYF. CDR3 DNA sequence: TGTGCCAGCAGCGTAGAGGCAGTCGGGAACATTCAGTACTTC.

This clonotype was counted ten times or more. This chain connects TRBV5-1 to TRBJ2-6; D is unresolved. Germline CDR1 is SGHRS and CDR2 is YFSETQ. V was pared by 0 bases and J by 2 bases, with 6 bases between. CDR3 length: 15 residues. The CDR3 DNA reads TGCGCCAGCAGCTTGGGAGGCACTGGGGCCAACGTCCTGACTTTC. Its protein is CASSLGGTGANVLTF.